The clone carrying this T cell receptor beta chain is a singleton in its sample. No antigen is known for it. The study pooled second doses at about 4 or about 12 weeks. The table came from immunoSEQ multiplex PCR; TCRdb's copy has only in-frame clones and leaves some out. This repertoire shows roughly 140,000 clones, roughly 93% found once; its top ten account for 9.3%. The data stem from a study of T cell responses to AZD1222 COVID-19 vaccine. Study-level results: None of the repertoires were sampled until the peak T cell response had passed.

J was trimmed by 10 bases and V by 0 bases; bases with no gene match: 1. The CDR3 has 14 amino acids. Germline loops: CDR1 SEHNR, CDR2 FQNEAQ (reference sequence). V and J are TRBV7-9 and TRBJ2-1; TRBD1 matches at 12 bases. This receptor was identified in an adult who received the AZD1222 COVID-19 vaccine. The specimen comprised peripheral blood, sampled 28 days after the second AZD1222 dose. This CDR3 is CASSLAGTGGEQFF. CDR3 DNA: TGTGCCAGCAGCTTAGCGGGGACAGGGGGCGAGCAGTTCTTC.